These 11 T cell receptor beta chains were sequenced from one sample in a study of cytomegalovirus exposure and HLA in healthy donors. PCR was performed using 60 Vbeta and 13 Jbeta primers. Measured with immunoSEQ multiplex PCR; TCRdb has only the in-frame clones, and not every one. The sample carries just under 150,000 clones, 80% to 85% recorded once. The specimen sequenced was PBMCs. The receptors were sampled from a woman aged 30 to 39 in good health and CMV-seronegative.

This chain joins TRBV4-3 and TRBJ1-4; 9 positions agree with TRBD1. The V and J ends lost 1 base and 7 bases, in that order; junction bases with no gene match: 16. The CDR3 consists of 19 residues. CDR1 and CDR2 from the germline V gene are LGHNA and YSLEER. DNA of the CDR3: TGCGCCAGCAGCCAAGGAAGGTACAGGAGCAACAGGGGGCCTGAAAAACTGTTTTTT. This gives the protein CASSQGRYRSNRGPEKLFF.

This clone was found a few times. CDR3 sequence: CASRAGFLNTEAFF. The CDR3 DNA reads TGTGCCAGCAGAGCAGGTTTCCTTAACACTGAAGCTTTCTTT. The V call is TRBV6-5, the J call TRBJ1-1; D is undetermined. Trimming cost V 6 bases and J 2 bases, with 13 bases left between them. The CDR3 runs to 14 residues. Germline loops: CDR1 MNHEY, CDR2 SVGAGI.

The V call is TRBV11-2, the J call TRBJ2-1, with D hard to call. There are 15 residues in the CDR3. Germline V gene lookup returns CDR1 SGHAT and CDR2 FQNNGV. V was cut by 0 bases and J by 4 bases, with 10 bases left in between. Here the CDR3 reads CASSLEVIRYNEQFF. The CDR3 DNA reads TGTGCCAGCAGCTTAGAAGTCATTCGGTACAATGAGCAGTTCTTC.

CDR3 DNA sequence: TGCAGCGTTGGGGTTAGGGAGAGCGCTGAAGCTTTCTTT. It specifies CSVGVRESAEAFF. The chain is built from TRBV29-1 and TRBJ1-1; D uncertain. Germline loops: CDR1 SQVTM, CDR2 ANQGSEA. V was trimmed by 4 bases and J by 6 bases, leaving 15 bases between them. This CDR3 spans 13 amino acids.

V usage is TRBV29-1 and J usage is TRBJ1-2, with TRBD1 matching over 7 bases. The V segment lost 4 bases and the J segment 4 bases; nucleotides outside the gene matches: 6. Germline lookup yields CDR1 SQVTM and CDR2 ANQGSEA. The length of the CDR3 is 13 residues. The CDR3 spells CSVAETGLYGYTF. The CDR3 DNA sequence: TGCAGCGTTGCCGAGACAGGGCTCTATGGCTACACCTTC.

This clone occurred a few times. The chain recombines TRBV30 with TRBJ2-7; TRBD2 matches 11 bases. This CDR3 has 15 amino acids. Per germline, CDR1 GTSNPN and CDR2 SVGIG (reference sequence). The trim removed 3 bases at V and 3 bases at J, leaving 7 bases unmatched. CDR3 DNA: TGTGCCTGGAGAGATCGAGGACTAGCGGGCTACGAGCAGTACTTC. Protein product: CAWRDRGLAGYEQYF.

J is TRBJ2-1 and V is TRBV5-1, with D perhaps matching TRBD1 (6 bases). The CDR3 sequence is 14 residues long. V lost 0 bases and J lost 6, with 10 bases in between. Germline V CDR1 and CDR2: SGHRS, YFSETQ. The CDR3 nucleotides read TGCGCCAGCAGCTTGGCAGGGGAAGTCAATGAGCAGTTCTTC. Amino acid sequence: CASSLAGEVNEQFF.

The gene calls are TRBV19 and TRBJ1-5; weak D call: TRBD1 (5 bases). Looked up from germline, CDR1 is LNHDA and CDR2 is SQIVND (reference sequence). Between the trimmed V and J ends, which lost 3 bases and 4 bases, there was a span of 22 bases. There are 18 residues in the CDR3. CDR3 in amino acids: CASSILPVGPTANQPQHF. The CDR3 bases are TGTGCCAGTAGTATTTTACCCGTGGGGCCGACCGCAAATCAGCCCCAGCATTTT.

The CDR3 bases are TGTGCCAGCAGTTTAGTCGGGACAGGAGCCTACGAGCAGTACTTC. Amino acid sequence: CASSLVGTGAYEQYF. The chain couples TRBV28 to TRBJ2-7; 8 bases line up with TRBD1. Per the germline V gene, CDR1 is MDHEN and CDR2 is SYDVKM. The CDR3 is 15 amino acids. After removal of 2 bases from V and 2 bases from J, the junction contained 5 bases not matched to a gene.

A single count supports this clone. V usage is TRBV10-3 and J usage is TRBJ2-2; tentative D call: TRBD1 (6 bases). Trimming pared 9 bases from V and 5 bases from J, leaving 7 bases between. In germline, CDR1 is ENHRY, CDR2 SYGVKD. The CDR3 runs 11 residues. CDR3 sequence (DNA): TGTGCCATGCAGGGGACCGGGGAGCTGTTTTTT. The encoded protein is CAMQGTGELFF.

This clone has more than one count but fewer than ten. The rearrangement links TRBV12-2 to TRBJ1-2; TRBD1, the table's D call, was not compared with the DNA. TRBV12-2 is a pseudogene locus. CDR3 size: 12 residues. CDR3 sequence: CASRLGQYGYTF. CDR3 nucleotide sequence: TGTGCAAGTCGCTTAGGACAATATGGCTACACCTTC.